The 31 T cell receptor beta chains below were found in one sample sequenced in a study of CD8 T cells in Susac syndrome (dated by TCRdb to about 2019). The library was generated by the immunoSEQ multiplex PCR assay. RNA was extracted with the RNeasy kit and roughly 0.45 to 1 ug was reverse transcribed using random hexamers. TCRdb reprocessing: public reads trimmed at Q25 with fastp, clones called with MiXCR, in-frame beta chains kept. Every distinct CDR3 protein forms one entry, paired with its most common genes and DNA. Recorded for this sample are 75,000 to 80,000 distinct CDR3 sequences; roughly 94% of them occurred a single time. The ten largest account for 0.4% to 0.55% of the sample. Sequenced input: CD8+ T cells from PBMCs. Every receptor here comes from a human donor with Susac syndrome.

The chain employs TRBV9 and TRBJ2-2; 9 nucleotides agree with TRBD1. CDR1 is SGDLS, CDR2 YYNGEE, per germline. V shed 4 bases, J shed 1 base, and the junction held 5 bases outside the gene matches. The CDR3 length is 16 residues. As DNA, the CDR3 is TGTGCCAGCAGCCCCCCGACAGGGGGGAACACCGGGGAGCTGTTTTTT. This translates into CASSPPTGGNTGELFF. Complete variable domain (other parts from reference TRBV9 and TRBJ2-2): DSGVTQTPKHLITATGQRVTLRCSPRSGDLSVYWYQQSLDQGLQFLIQYYNGEERAKGNILERFSAQQFPDLHSELNLSSLELGDSALYFCASSPPTGGNTGELFFGEGSRLTVL.

This clonotype is a singleton in its sample. Compared with germline, one end of the junction differs, possibly owing to a read error. The genes are TRBV5-1 and TRBJ1-6; D gene unclear. CDR1 and CDR2 (germline): SGHRS, YFSETQ. The CDR3 is 12 amino acids. CDR3 DNA sequence: TGCGCCAGCAGCTTGGATAAATCACCCCTCCACTTT. The encoded protein is CASSLDKSPLHF.

The V and J genes are TRBV9 and TRBJ2-1, with a possible D match to TRBD2 (5 bases). This CDR3 region has 16 residues. V shed 3 bases and J shed 5 bases, with 18 bases lying between them. CDR1 SGDLS and CDR2 YYNGEE come from the germline V gene. The CDR3 loop is CASSESRETPNNEQFF. In DNA, the CDR3 is TGTGCCAGCAGCGAAAGCCGGGAAACCCCTAACAATGAGCAGTTCTTC. Full variable domain (remainder filled in from reference TRBV9 and TRBJ2-1): DSGVTQTPKHLITATGQRVTLRCSPRSGDLSVYWYQQSLDQGLQFLIQYYNGEERAKGNILERFSAQQFPDLHSELNLSSLELGDSALYFCASSESRETPNNEQFFGPGTRLTVL.

The chain carries TRBV12-3 or TRBV12-4 and TRBJ2-1, with D possibly being TRBD1 (6 bases). V was pared by 0 bases and J by 8 bases, with 11 bases between. CDR3 length: 14 residues. The CDR3 protein is CASSLARAGDEQFF. DNA of the CDR3: TGTGCCAGCAGTTTAGCTAGGGCAGGGGATGAGCAGTTCTTC.

The V call is TRBV11-2, the J call TRBJ2-2, with 8 bases aligning to TRBD1. Germline trimming cut 8 bases from V and 1 base from J; bases unmatched to any gene: 3. From germline, CDR1 is SGHAT and CDR2 FQNNGV. The CDR3 has 14 residues. CDR3 nucleotides: TGTGCCAGCCGAACAGGGGGGAACACCGGGGAGCTGTTTTTT. It yields the protein CASRTGGNTGELFF.

The chain links TRBV27 to TRBJ2-7; 7 bases are shared with TRBD1. The CDR3 runs 14 residues. Per the germline V gene, CDR1 is MNHEY and CDR2 is SMNVEV (reference sequence). The V and J ends lost 3 bases and 11 bases, in that order; junction bases with no gene match: 13. CDR3 region: CASSFSGGVPWEYF. In DNA form, the CDR3 reads TGTGCCAGCAGTTTTTCAGGGGGTGTCCCCTGGGAGTACTTC.

This clonotype was observed once. The V call is TRBV20-1, the J call TRBJ1-5, with 12 bases lining up with TRBD1. Germline V lookup: CDR1 DFQATT, CDR2 SNEGSKA (reference sequence). V lost 1 base, J lost 2 bases, and 6 bases stayed unmatched. The CDR3 is made up of 17 amino acids. CDR3 nucleotides: TGCAGTGCTAGAGGGAGAGGGACAGGGGGCCGCAATCAGCCCCAGCATTTT. Amino acid sequence: CSARGRGTGGRNQPQHF.

The chain's CDR3 is CATSDSSGANEQFF. The CDR3 DNA sequence: TGTGCCACCAGTGATTCTAGCGGGGCCAATGAGCAGTTCTTC. The chain links TRBV24-1 to TRBJ2-1; 9 nucleotides agree with TRBD2. Germline V gene lookup returns CDR1 KGHDR and CDR2 SFDVKD. The CDR3 has 14 amino acids. The V gene end was trimmed by 2 bases and the J gene end by 6 bases; junction bases not matched to a gene: 1.

The CDR3 nucleotides are TGTGCCAGCAGTGGGGACAGGGGAACTTCTTATCGCAATCAGCCCCAGCATTTT. Encoded protein: CASSGDRGTSYRNQPQHF. The chain carries TRBV28 and TRBJ1-5, with 10 bases lining up with TRBD1. Germline CDR1 reads MDHEN; CDR2 reads SYDVKM. J lost 2 bases, V lost 5 bases, and 12 bases had no gene match. This CDR3 region has 18 residues.

The V and J genes are TRBV2 and TRBJ1-2; D unresolved. There are 11 residues in the CDR3. V was clipped by 10 bases and J by 4 bases, with 10 bases between them. Looked up from germline, CDR1 is SNHLY and CDR2 is FYNNEI. CDR3 in DNA: TGTGCCATCAGGTTTCCCTATGGCTACACCTTC. Residues: CAIRFPYGYTF.

The V call is TRBV28, the J call TRBJ1-2; TRBD1 might be the D (5 bases). Germline V lookup: CDR1 MDHEN, CDR2 SYDVKM. The CDR3 is 13 residues long. Trimming removed 6 bases at V and 8 bases at J, with 16 bases between. CDR3 sequence (DNA): TGTGCCAGCAGGATCGGGGCACGGGAGGGCTACACCTTC. It encodes CASRIGAREGYTF.

The gene calls are TRBV20-1 and TRBJ2-5; 14 bases are shared with TRBD2. This CDR3 is 16 amino acids long. V lost 5 bases to trimming and J lost 5 bases; unmatched junction nucleotides: 10. Germline-derived CDR1 and CDR2 are DFQATT and SNEGSKA (reference sequence). The CDR3 loop reads CSASSTSGGAEETQYF. CDR3 DNA sequence: TGCAGTGCTTCCTCGACTAGCGGGGGGGCGGAGGAGACCCAGTACTTC.

The chain's CDR3 is CATSGGSHQPQHF. CDR3 coding DNA: TGTGCCACCAGTGGAGGATCCCATCAGCCCCAGCATTTT. The V and J genes are TRBV24-1 and TRBJ1-5; D remains ambiguous. V was trimmed by 5 bases and J by 5 bases, leaving 9 bases between them. The CDR3 spans 13 residues. Germline assignment: CDR1 KGHDR and CDR2 SFDVKD.

The V call is TRBV5-4, the J call TRBJ2-2, with 10 nucleotides matching TRBD1. Germline lookup yields CDR1 SGHNT and CDR2 YYREEE (reference sequence). The CDR3 is 15 amino acids. Trimming took 4 bases from V and 5 from J; bases not matched to a gene: 5. CDR3 DNA: TGTGCCAGCAGCCTCCGGGGACAGGGGACCGGGGAGCTGTTTTTT. The encoded protein is CASSLRGQGTGELFF.

The table lists this clonotype with a count of one. V gene TRBV6-2 or TRBV6-3 combines with J gene TRBJ1-1; unclear D gene. The CDR3 is 13 residues long. Germline V gene data show CDR1 as MNHEY and CDR2 as SVGEGT. The V gene lost 7 bases and the J gene lost 4 bases, with 13 bases spanning the gap. The CDR3 nucleotides read TGTGCCAGCATTCCCGGTTCGGCCACTGAAGCTTTCTTT. This encodes CASIPGSATEAFF.

This clonotype was seen just once. The gene calls are TRBV24-1 and TRBJ2-1; the match to TRBD1 covers 11 bases. The CDR3 sequence is 15 residues long. The V segment lost 5 bases and the J segment 4 bases; nucleotides outside the gene matches: 3. Germline V gene lookup returns CDR1 KGHDR and CDR2 SFDVKD. The CDR3 region is CATSAGTGGYNEQFF. The CDR3 DNA reads as TGTGCCACCAGTGCGGGGACAGGGGGATACAATGAGCAGTTCTTC.

Only one count was recorded for this clonotype. V is TRBV9 and J is TRBJ2-3; 12 bases line up with TRBD2. V trimming: 3 bases; J trimming: 3 bases; junction bases outside the gene matches: 5. Germline CDR1 and CDR2: SGDLS and YYNGEE. The CDR3 contains 16 residues. The CDR3: CASSAEGTSGTDTQYF. The DNA for the CDR3 is TGTGCCAGCAGCGCCGAGGGGACTAGCGGGACAGATACGCAGTATTTT.

This chain joins TRBV6-6 and TRBJ2-4; D tentatively fits TRBD1 or TRBD2 (5 bases each). V was trimmed by 5 bases and J by 7 bases, leaving 9 bases between them. Looked up from germline, CDR1 is MNHNY and CDR2 is SVGAGI (reference sequence). This CDR3 comprises 12 residues. The CDR3 DNA is TGTGCCAGCAGTGGGGACCCGAACATTCAGTACTTC. The encoded protein is CASSGDPNIQYF.

The chain couples TRBV6-2 or TRBV6-3 to TRBJ2-7; a possible D gene is TRBD1 (5 bases). Deletions cut 6 bases from V and 6 bases from J, with 18 bases between. The CDR3 totals 14 residues. Germline V lookup: CDR1 MNHEY, CDR2 SVGEGT. DNA of the CDR3: TGTGCCAGCAGACCGAGACAGTCTGCGGCCGAGCAGTACTTC. This sequence encodes CASRPRQSAAEQYF.

This clonotype was found a few times. The chain employs TRBV5-1 and TRBJ2-3; TRBD1 is a possible D gene (5 bases). Germline CDR1 SGHRS, CDR2 YFSETQ. This CDR3 comprises 14 residues. V was shortened by 0 bases and J by 5 bases, with 10 bases between the two germline ends. In nucleotides, the CDR3 is TGCGCCAGCAGCTTGGCCACAGGATTAGATACGCAGTATTTT. It is translated as CASSLATGLDTQYF.

The chain joins TRBV30 to TRBJ2-1; D remains unclear. The CDR3 runs 11 residues. V was cut by 3 bases and J by 6 bases, with 6 bases left in between. The germline gives CDR1 GTSNPN, CDR2 SVGIG (reference sequence). The CDR3, as DNA: TGTGCCTGGAGAGCCCTCAATGAGCAGTTCTTC. Encoded protein: CAWRALNEQFF.

The chain carries TRBV6-5 and TRBJ1-2; 8 bases fit TRBD1. J lost 5 bases, V lost 4 bases, and 6 bases had no gene match. Germline assignment: CDR1 MNHEY and CDR2 SVGAGI. CDR3 length: 14 amino acids. In DNA form, the CDR3 reads TGTGCCAGCAGTTCCGGACAGGGTATTTATGGCTACACCTTC. Translated: CASSSGQGIYGYTF.

This clonotype has just one count. The genes are TRBV29-1 and TRBJ2-2; D is perhaps TRBD1 (6 bases). The CDR3 runs to 15 residues. The V and J ends lost 6 bases and 2 bases respectively, with 16 bases between them. Germline lookup yields CDR1 SQVTM and CDR2 ANQGSEA. The CDR3 reads CSVNAGTPNTGELFF. CDR3 nucleotides: TGCAGCGTCAATGCCGGGACACCAAACACCGGGGAGCTGTTTTTT.

CDR3 coding DNA: TGCAGTGCTGGGGGTGTAGGTGCGGTAACTGAAGCTTTCTTT. Its protein is CSAGGVGAVTEAFF. This chain links TRBV20-1 with TRBJ1-1; TRBD1 might be the D (5 bases). This CDR3 has 14 amino acids. Germline assignment: CDR1 DFQATT and CDR2 SNEGSKA (reference sequence). V was shortened by 5 bases and J by 5 bases, with 18 bases between the two germline ends.

The gene calls are TRBV27 and TRBJ2-5, with TRBD1 identical over 7 bases. V dropped 1 base and J dropped 2; count of bases not matched to a gene: 7. The CDR3 totals 16 residues. Germline loops: CDR1 MNHEY, CDR2 SMNVEV (reference sequence). The CDR3 reads CASSLLPDRRQETQYF. The CDR3 DNA reads as TGTGCCAGCAGTTTATTGCCGGACAGGCGACAAGAGACCCAGTACTTC.

The sample holds a few counts of this clonotype. CDR3 DNA sequence: TGTGCCAGCAGTTACGGAAGGGTTGAAGCTTTCTTT. This encodes CASSYGRVEAFF. V and J are TRBV6-8 and TRBJ1-1; D gene unclear. CDR1 is MNHGY and CDR2 is SAAAGT in the germline V gene. V lost 2 bases to trimming and J lost 7 bases, with 8 bases between them. The CDR3 has 12 residues.

The chain combines TRBV27 with TRBJ1-5; D ambiguous. The CDR3 totals 16 residues. V lost 2 bases and J 0 bases, leaving 11 bases between the germline ends. CDR1 MNHEY and CDR2 SMNVEV come from the germline V gene (reference sequence). The CDR3 nucleotides are TGTGCCAGCAGTTTAAGGAAACCTAATAGCAATCAGCCCCAGCATTTT. The encoded protein is CASSLRKPNSNQPQHF.

V gene TRBV12-5 combines with J gene TRBJ1-6, with D unresolved. Per germline, CDR1 LGHNT and CDR2 FRNRAP. The V end was cut by 7 bases, the J end by 6 bases, with 10 bases between. The CDR3 covers 13 residues. The CDR3 DNA is TGTGCTAGTGCTACAGCACCTAATTCACCCCTCCACTTT. It codes for CASATAPNSPLHF.

The rearrangement joins TRBV5-6 to TRBJ2-7; tentative D call: TRBD1 (5 bases). The germline V gene encodes CDR1 SGHDT and CDR2 YYEEEE. The V end lost 5 bases, the J end lost 7 bases, and 10 bases lay between the germline ends. There are 11 residues in the CDR3. The CDR3: CASSRYREQYF. Here the CDR3 DNA reads TGTGCCAGCAGTCGATACAGGGAGCAGTACTTC.

Here the CDR3 DNA reads TGTGCCACCAGTAATCAGGACGGTCACACCGGGGAGCTGTTTTTT. It codes for CATSNQDGHTGELFF. The J gene is TRBJ2-2, the V gene TRBV24-1; no clear D gene. V gave up 6 bases and J gave up 3 bases, with 13 bases separating them. The CDR3 totals 15 residues. Per germline, CDR1 KGHDR and CDR2 SFDVKD.

This chain joins TRBV9 and TRBJ2-3; 9 bases fit TRBD2. The V segment lost 0 bases and the J segment 4 bases; nucleotides outside the gene matches: 3. The CDR3 contains 15 residues. Germline CDR1 reads SGDLS; CDR2 reads YYNGEE. The CDR3, as DNA: TGTGCCAGCAGCGTAGGAGGCGGGGGGGCAGATACGCAGTATTTT. It translates to CASSVGGGGADTQYF.